This T cell receptor (beta chain) was recovered during a study of Ad26.COV2.S vaccination and SARS-CoV-2 variants. Across the whole study: Intramuscular Ad26.COV2.S at 5x10^10 or 1x10^11 viral particles.

The treatment was: 19 received Ad26.COV2.S at low or high dose, single or two shots; a few received placebo; per-sample allocation not given. Sampling occurred on day 63 after the first vaccine or placebo injection. Whoever gave the sample was an adult aged 18-55 years in Boston. Its platform was an Ad26 vector, and its expressed antigen was Wuhan-strain SARS-CoV-2 spike. Comment on this clone: Its cognate antigen is unknown.

Study-level points and caveats: It was reported that spike-specific CD8+ and CD4+ T cell responses were substantially broad after vaccination.

Some clones are missing from TCRdb's copy, which holds only in-frame ones; the method was immunoSEQ multiplex PCR. The table has 350,000 to 400,000 clones, approximately 90% seen once. Germline assignment: CDR1 MDHEN and CDR2 SYDVKM. Trimming removed 5 bases from V and 0 bases from J; junction bases left unmatched: 3. The CDR3 covers 14 residues. The input for sequencing was peripheral blood, taken in a trial of Ad26.COV2.S vaccine versus placebo. This chain connects TRBV28 to TRBJ1-1, with 7 bases lining up with TRBD1. The origin of this receptor is a person between 18 and 59 years old who received the Ad26.COV2.S COVID-19 vaccine or a placebo. CDR3 protein: CASSGGTVNTEAFF. The DNA for the CDR3 is TGTGCCAGCAGTGGCGGGACAGTGAACACTGAAGCTTTCTTT.